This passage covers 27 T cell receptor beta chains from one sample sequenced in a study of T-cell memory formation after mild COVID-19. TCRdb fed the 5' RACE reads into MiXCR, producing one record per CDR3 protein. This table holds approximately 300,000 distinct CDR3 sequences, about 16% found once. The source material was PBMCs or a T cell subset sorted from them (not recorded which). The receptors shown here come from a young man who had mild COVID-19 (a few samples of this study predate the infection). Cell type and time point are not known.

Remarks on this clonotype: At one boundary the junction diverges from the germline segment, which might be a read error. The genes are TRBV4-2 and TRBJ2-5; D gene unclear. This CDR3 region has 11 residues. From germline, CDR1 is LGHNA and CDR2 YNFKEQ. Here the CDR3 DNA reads TGTGCCAGCAGCCAGGAAGAGACCAAGTACTTC. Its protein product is CASSQEETKYF.

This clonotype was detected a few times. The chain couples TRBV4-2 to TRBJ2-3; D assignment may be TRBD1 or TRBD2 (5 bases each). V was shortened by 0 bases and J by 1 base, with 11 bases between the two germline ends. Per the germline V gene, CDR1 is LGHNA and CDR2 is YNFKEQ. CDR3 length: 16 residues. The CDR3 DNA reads TGTGCCAGCAGCCAAGATCGAGGGGTGGGCACAGATACGCAGTATTTT. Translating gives CASSQDRGVGTDTQYF.

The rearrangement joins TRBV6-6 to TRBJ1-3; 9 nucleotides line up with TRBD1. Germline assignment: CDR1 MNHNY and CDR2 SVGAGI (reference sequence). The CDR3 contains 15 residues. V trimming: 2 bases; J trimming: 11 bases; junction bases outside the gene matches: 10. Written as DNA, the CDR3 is TGTGCCAGCAGTTACGGGACAGGGCCTTCCAGCGCCATATATTTT. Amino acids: CASSYGTGPSSAIYF.

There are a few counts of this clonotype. The CDR3 sequence is CASSLGYNYGYTF. The CDR3 coding sequence is TGCGCCAGCAGCTTGGGTTATAACTATGGCTACACCTTC. The chain links TRBV5-1 to TRBJ1-2; unclear D gene. CDR3 length: 13 amino acids. V was pared by 0 bases and J by 1 base, with 4 bases between. Germline loops: CDR1 SGHRS, CDR2 YFSETQ.

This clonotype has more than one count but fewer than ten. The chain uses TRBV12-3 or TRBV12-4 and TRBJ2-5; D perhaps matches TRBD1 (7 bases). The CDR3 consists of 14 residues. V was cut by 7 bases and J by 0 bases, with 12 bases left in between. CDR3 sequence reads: CASTPGGYQETQYF. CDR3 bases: TGTGCCAGCACCCCAGGGGGGTACCAAGAGACCCAGTACTTC.

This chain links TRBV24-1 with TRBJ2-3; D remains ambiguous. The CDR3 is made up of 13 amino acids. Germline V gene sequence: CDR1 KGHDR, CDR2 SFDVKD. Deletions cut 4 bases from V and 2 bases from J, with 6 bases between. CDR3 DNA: TGTGCCACCAGTGAGATAGTCACAGATACGCAGTATTTT. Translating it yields CATSEIVTDTQYF.

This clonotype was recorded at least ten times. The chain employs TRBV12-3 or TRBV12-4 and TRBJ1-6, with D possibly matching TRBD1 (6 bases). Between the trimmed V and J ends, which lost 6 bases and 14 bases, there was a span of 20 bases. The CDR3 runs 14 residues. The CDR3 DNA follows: TGTGCCAGCAGCTTTTCTCGACAGGCTGGGGCCCTCCACTTT. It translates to CASSFSRQAGALHF.

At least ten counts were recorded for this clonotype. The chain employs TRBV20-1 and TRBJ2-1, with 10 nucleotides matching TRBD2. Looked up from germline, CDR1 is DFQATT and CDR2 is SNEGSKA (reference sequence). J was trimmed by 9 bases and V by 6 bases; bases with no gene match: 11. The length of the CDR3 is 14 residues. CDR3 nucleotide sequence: TGCAGTGCCGACATAGCGGGGGGATCGGGTGAGCAGTTCTTC. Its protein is CSADIAGGSGEQFF.

The CDR3: CASSPFTGGSRYTEAFF. The CDR3 DNA follows: TGCGCCAGCAGCCCCTTTACAGGGGGCAGTAGGTACACTGAAGCTTTCTTT. The chain combines TRBV5-1 with TRBJ1-1; TRBD1 aligns across 9 bases. Per the germline V gene, CDR1 is SGHRS and CDR2 is YFSETQ. Unmatched junction bases numbered 13, after V lost 4 bases and J lost 3 bases. This CDR3 is built from 17 residues.

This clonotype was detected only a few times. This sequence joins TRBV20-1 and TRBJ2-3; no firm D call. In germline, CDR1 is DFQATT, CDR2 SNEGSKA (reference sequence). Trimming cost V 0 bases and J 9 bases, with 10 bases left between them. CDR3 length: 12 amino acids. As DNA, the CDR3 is TGCAGTGCTAGAGATGACGAACAAACGCAGTATTTT. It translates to CSARDDEQTQYF.

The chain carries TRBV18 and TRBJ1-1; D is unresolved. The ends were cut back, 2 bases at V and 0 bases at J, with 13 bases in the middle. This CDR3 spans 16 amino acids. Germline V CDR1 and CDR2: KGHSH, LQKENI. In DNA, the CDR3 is TGTGCCAGCTCACCAGAGAACTGGTACATGAACACTGAAGCTTTCTTT. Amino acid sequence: CASSPENWYMNTEAFF.

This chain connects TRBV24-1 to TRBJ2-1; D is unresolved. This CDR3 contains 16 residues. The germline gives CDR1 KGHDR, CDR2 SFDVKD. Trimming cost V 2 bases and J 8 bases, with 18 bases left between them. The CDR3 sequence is CATSDSWVLGGDEQFF. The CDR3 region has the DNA TGTGCCACCAGTGATTCCTGGGTCTTGGGTGGGGATGAGCAGTTCTTC.

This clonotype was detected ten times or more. CDR3 DNA sequence: TGTGCCAGCAGCCAAGAGCGGGGGGGCTACAATGAGCAGTTCTTC. Its protein is CASSQERGGYNEQFF. The chain uses TRBV4-2 and TRBJ2-1; 9 bases line up with TRBD2. The V gene's germline CDR1 is LGHNA and CDR2 YNFKEQ. The CDR3 totals 15 residues. V lost 0 bases to trimming and J lost 3 bases; unmatched junction nucleotides: 0.

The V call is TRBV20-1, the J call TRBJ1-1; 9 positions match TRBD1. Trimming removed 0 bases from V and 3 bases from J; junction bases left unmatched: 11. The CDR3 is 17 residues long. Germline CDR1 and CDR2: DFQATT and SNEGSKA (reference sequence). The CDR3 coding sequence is TGCAGTGCTAGAGATCAGCACAGGGGGCGAACTTACACTGAAGCTTTCTTT. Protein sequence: CSARDQHRGRTYTEAFF.

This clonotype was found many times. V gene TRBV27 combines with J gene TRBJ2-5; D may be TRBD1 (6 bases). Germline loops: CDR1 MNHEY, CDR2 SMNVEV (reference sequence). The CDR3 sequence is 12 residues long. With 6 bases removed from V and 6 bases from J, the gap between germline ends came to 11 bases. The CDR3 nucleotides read TGTGCCAGCAGCCTAACAGGGAAGACCCAGTACTTC. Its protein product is CASSLTGKTQYF.

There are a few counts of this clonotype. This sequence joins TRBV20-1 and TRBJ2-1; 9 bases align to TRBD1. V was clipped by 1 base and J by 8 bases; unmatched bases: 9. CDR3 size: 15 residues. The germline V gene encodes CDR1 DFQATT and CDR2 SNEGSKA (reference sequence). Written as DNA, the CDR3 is TGCAGTGCTAGAGTACAGGGGGCAGGGAACGATGAGCAGTTCTTC. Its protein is CSARVQGAGNDEQFF.

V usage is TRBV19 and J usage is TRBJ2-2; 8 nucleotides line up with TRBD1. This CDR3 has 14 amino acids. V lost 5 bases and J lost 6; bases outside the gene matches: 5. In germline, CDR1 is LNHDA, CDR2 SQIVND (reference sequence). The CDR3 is CASSLQGASGELFF. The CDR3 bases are TGTGCCAGTAGTTTGCAGGGGGCGTCCGGGGAGCTGTTTTTT. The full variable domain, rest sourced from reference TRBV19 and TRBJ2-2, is DGGITQSPKYLFRKEGQNVTLSCEQNLNHDAMYWYRQDPGQGLRLIYYSQIVNDFQKGDIAEGYSVSREKKESFPLTVTSAQKNPTAFYLCASSLQGASGELFFGEGSRLTVL.

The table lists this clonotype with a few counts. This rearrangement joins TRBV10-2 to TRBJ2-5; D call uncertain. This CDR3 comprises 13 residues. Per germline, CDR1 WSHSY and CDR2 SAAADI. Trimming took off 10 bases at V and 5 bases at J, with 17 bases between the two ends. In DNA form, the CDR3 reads TGCGCCACCTCGAGAGGCCACCGGGAGACCCAGTACTTC. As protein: CATSRGHRETQYF.

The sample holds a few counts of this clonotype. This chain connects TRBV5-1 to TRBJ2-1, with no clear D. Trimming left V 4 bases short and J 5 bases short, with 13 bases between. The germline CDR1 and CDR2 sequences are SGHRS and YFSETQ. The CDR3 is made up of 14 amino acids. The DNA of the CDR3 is TGCGCCAGCAGCCACCCCGAACCCAACAATGAGCAGTTCTTC. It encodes CASSHPEPNNEQFF.

The CDR3 here is CATQLGARTEAFF. The CDR3 DNA follows: TGCGCCACCCAGTTGGGGGCGCGGACTGAAGCTTTCTTT. The chain uses TRBV5-1 and TRBJ1-1, with D possibly TRBD1 on 6 matching bases. Trimming cost V 9 bases and J 5 bases, with 17 bases left between them. Germline V gene data show CDR1 as SGHRS and CDR2 as YFSETQ. The CDR3 sequence is 13 residues long.

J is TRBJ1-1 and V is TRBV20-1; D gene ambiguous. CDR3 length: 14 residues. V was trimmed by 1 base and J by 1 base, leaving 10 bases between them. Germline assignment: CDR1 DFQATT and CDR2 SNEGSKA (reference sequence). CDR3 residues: CSARARAANTEAFF. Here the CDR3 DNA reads TGCAGTGCTAGAGCAAGGGCAGCGAACACTGAAGCTTTCTTT.

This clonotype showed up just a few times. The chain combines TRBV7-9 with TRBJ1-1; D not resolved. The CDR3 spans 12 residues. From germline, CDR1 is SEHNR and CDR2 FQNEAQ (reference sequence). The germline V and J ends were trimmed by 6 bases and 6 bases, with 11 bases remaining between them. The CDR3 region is CASRETGAEAFF. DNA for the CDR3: TGTGCCAGCAGGGAGACGGGCGCTGAAGCTTTCTTT.

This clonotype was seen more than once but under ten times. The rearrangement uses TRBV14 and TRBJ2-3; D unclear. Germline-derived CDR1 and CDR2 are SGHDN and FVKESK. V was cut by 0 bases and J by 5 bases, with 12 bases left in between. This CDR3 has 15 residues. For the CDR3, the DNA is TGTGCCAGCAGCCAAGATAGGCGAAGGTTAGATACGCAGTATTTT. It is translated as CASSQDRRRLDTQYF. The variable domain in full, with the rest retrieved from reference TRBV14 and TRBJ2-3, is EAGVTQFPSHSVIEKGQTVTLRCDPISGHDNLYWYRRVMGKEIKFLLHFVKESKQDESGMPNNRFLAERTGGTYSTLKVQPAELEDSGVYFCASSQDRRRLDTQYFGPGTRLTVL.

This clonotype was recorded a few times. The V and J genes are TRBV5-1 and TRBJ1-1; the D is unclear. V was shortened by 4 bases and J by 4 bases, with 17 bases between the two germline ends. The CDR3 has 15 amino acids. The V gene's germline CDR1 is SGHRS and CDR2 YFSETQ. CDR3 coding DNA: TGCGCCAGCAGCGGGCCTCTCTCGGGAGGCACTGAAGCTTTCTTT. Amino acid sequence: CASSGPLSGGTEAFF.

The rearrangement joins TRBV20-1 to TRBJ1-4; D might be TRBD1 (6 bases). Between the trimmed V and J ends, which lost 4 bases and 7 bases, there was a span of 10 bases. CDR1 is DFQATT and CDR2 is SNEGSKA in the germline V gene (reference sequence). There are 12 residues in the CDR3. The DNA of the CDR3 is TGCAGTGCTACAGGGGACGGTGAAAAACTGTTTTTT. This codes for CSATGDGEKLFF.

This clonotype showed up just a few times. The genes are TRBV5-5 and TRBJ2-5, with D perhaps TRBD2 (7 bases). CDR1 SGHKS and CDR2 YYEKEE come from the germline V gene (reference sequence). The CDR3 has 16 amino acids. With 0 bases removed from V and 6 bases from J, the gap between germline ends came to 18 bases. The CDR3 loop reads CASSLAEGGFSKTQYF. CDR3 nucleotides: TGTGCCAGCAGCTTGGCCGAGGGGGGGTTCAGTAAGACCCAGTACTTC.

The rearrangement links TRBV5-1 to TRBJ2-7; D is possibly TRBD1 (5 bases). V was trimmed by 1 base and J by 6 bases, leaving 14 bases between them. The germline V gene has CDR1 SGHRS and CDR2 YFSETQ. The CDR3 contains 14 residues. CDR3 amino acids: CASSLSVGEGEQYF. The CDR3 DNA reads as TGCGCCAGCAGCTTGTCTGTAGGGGAAGGCGAGCAGTACTTC.